The sequence of this T cell receptor (beta chain) was determined in a study of preoperative IRX-2 immunotherapy in early breast cancer (dated 2019 in TCRdb). Preparation of the library involved the immunoSEQ multiplex PCR assay. Entries here come from immuneACCESS through TCRdb and include only in-frame sequences with V and J called. Some clones fail to appear in such tables; in the studies checked, an unresolved V gene covers under half of the shortfall, and the cause of the remainder is unknown. The sample includes almost 800 clones, with approximately 80% observed a single time. About 8.3% of the sample is taken by the ten largest. From cysteine to phenylalanine, the CDR3 is 16 amino acids long. Just CDR3 DNA is preserved here, 48 bases in frame from base 1. After removal of 2 bases from V and 0 bases from J, the junction retains 6 bases not matched to a gene. As encoded in the germline V gene, CDR1 is ENHRY while CDR2 is SYGVKD.

The treatment or condition label on this specimen signifies: preoperative locoregional IRX-2 cytokine immunotherapy. The samples were obtained from a phase Ib study that tested preoperative, locoregional IRX-2 cytokine immunotherapy designed to prime immune responses. The donors were early-stage breast cancer patients who were given IRX-2 prior to surgery. This clone showed up just a few times. Its target antigen remains unknown. No per-base quality is available; no much larger clone lies one base away. The sequencing used tumor tissue, collected before IRX-2 immunotherapy. The chain is encoded by TRBV10-3 joined to TRBJ1-2; 7 bases in between match TRBD1. This receptor was obtained from a human donor with breast cancer. This receptor carries the CDR3 CAISEPGQPANYGYTF. Read as DNA, the sequence is TGTGCCATCAGTGAGCCGGGACAGCCAGCTAACTATGGCTACACCTTC.